The 16 T cell receptor beta chains below all came from one sample that was sequenced in a study of beta chain features in type 1 diabetes. The whole isolated RNA underwent reverse transcription, so sequencing captured expressed TCRB transcripts. Some clones are missing from TCRdb's copy, which holds only in-frame ones; the method was immunoSEQ multiplex PCR. Counted here are about 620,000 clones, less than 20% occurring once; the ten biggest clones make up about 0.086%. The sequenced sample consisted of naive CD4+ T cells from blood. The receptors derive from a young man in good health.

This clone was detected only a few times. The chain links TRBV15 to TRBJ2-5; TRBD1 is a possible D gene (6 bases). Judging by the DNA end, TRBJ2-7 fits better; the J call may be wrong. Looked up from germline, CDR1 is LNHNV and CDR2 is YYDKDF (reference sequence). This CDR3 is built from 14 residues. CDR3 coding DNA: TGTGCCACCAGCAGAGACAGGGGAGATTACGAGCAGTACTTC. The encoded protein is CATSRDRGDYEQYF.

This clone was picked up a small number of times. This rearrangement joins TRBV7-9 to TRBJ2-3, with 9 bases that match TRBD1. The CDR3 is 16 residues long. V gave up 5 bases and J gave up 1 base; unmatched junction bases: 7. Germline V gives CDR1 SEHNR, CDR2 FQNEAQ (reference sequence). This CDR3 reads CASSRLRDRGTDTQYF. CDR3 coding DNA: TGTGCCAGCAGCCGCCTGCGGGACAGGGGCACAGATACGCAGTATTTT.

This clone has a handful of counts. This chain uses TRBV6-5 with TRBJ2-3; D is uncertain. The CDR3 loop spans 12 amino acids. Per germline, CDR1 MNHEY and CDR2 SVGAGI. V was trimmed by 8 bases and J by 3 bases, leaving 9 bases between them. As DNA, the CDR3 is TGTGCCAGCTCCCCCGGAACAGATACGCAGTATTTT. It specifies CASSPGTDTQYF.

This clone was counted only a few times. The chain has TRBV10-3 and TRBJ1-5, with D perhaps matching TRBD1 (6 bases). Trimming shortened V by 6 bases and J by 3 bases, and 12 bases separated the two germline ends. Looked up from germline, CDR1 is ENHRY and CDR2 is SYGVKD. The CDR3 is made up of 14 amino acids. The CDR3 DNA follows: TGTGCCATCAGGGGGGCAGGGACCAATCAGCCCCAGCATTTT. Residues: CAIRGAGTNQPQHF.

The rearrangement links TRBV28 to TRBJ2-5, with D perhaps matching TRBD1 (6 bases). V was pared by 6 bases and J by 2 bases, with 13 bases between. This CDR3 contains 14 residues. The germline V gene encodes CDR1 MDHEN and CDR2 SYDVKM. The CDR3 DNA is TGTGCCAGCAGGATGACAGGAGCACAAGAGACCCAGTACTTC. Protein product: CASRMTGAQETQYF.

This clone was seen a handful of times. The gene calls are TRBV5-1 and TRBJ1-6; a possible D gene is TRBD1 (6 bases). Germline V gene lookup returns CDR1 SGHRS and CDR2 YFSETQ. Trimming removed 0 bases at V and 5 bases at J, with 15 bases between. This CDR3 has 17 amino acids. In DNA, the CDR3 is TGCGCCAGCAGCTTGGCGAGGGGGATTTGGGATAATTCACCCCTCCACTTT. Translating it yields CASSLARGIWDNSPLHF.

The chain combines TRBV27 with TRBJ1-3, with a possible D match to TRBD1 (6 bases). V gave up 6 bases and J gave up 0 bases, with 9 bases separating them. This CDR3 region has 14 residues. Germline CDR1 reads MNHEY; CDR2 reads SMNVEV (reference sequence). This chain's CDR3 is CASRDRDSGNTIYF. CDR3 bases: TGTGCCAGCAGGGACAGAGACTCTGGAAACACCATATATTTT.

CDR3 region: CASSPRDGNSNQPQHF. CDR3 nucleotides: TGTGCCAGCAGCCCCCGGGACGGGAATAGCAATCAGCCCCAGCATTTT. This chain uses TRBV13 with TRBJ1-5; tentative D call: TRBD1 (5 bases). CDR1 and CDR2 from the germline V gene are PRHDT and FYEKMQ (reference sequence). The CDR3 is 16 residues long. Deletions cut 5 bases from V and 0 bases from J, with 14 bases between.

This clone has only a few counts. The rearrangement links TRBV27 to TRBJ1-2, with D possibly TRBD1 on 5 matching bases. This CDR3 has 13 residues. CDR1 is MNHEY and CDR2 is SMNVEV in the germline V gene (reference sequence). V was trimmed by 6 bases and J by 8 bases, leaving 16 bases between them. The CDR3 DNA reads as TGTGCCAGCAGCTACCGACTTGGGGGAGGCTACACCTTC. Protein product: CASSYRLGGGYTF.

The chain joins TRBV5-6 to TRBJ2-2; 9 bases fit TRBD2. Germline CDR1 and CDR2: SGHDT and YYEEEE. This CDR3 has 18 residues. V lost 4 bases to trimming and J lost 7 bases; unmatched junction nucleotides: 17. The DNA of the CDR3 is TGTGCCAGCAGCCCCAACCGATTTAGCGGGGGCCACGGCGGGGAGCTGTTTTTT. It encodes CASSPNRFSGGHGGELFF.

The V call is TRBV5-1, the J call TRBJ2-7; D possibly corresponds to TRBD2 (8 bases). Germline V gene data show CDR1 as SGHRS and CDR2 as YFSETQ. The CDR3 totals 14 residues. The V and J ends lost 6 bases and 7 bases respectively, with 20 bases between them. CDR3 sequence reads: CASTGRDRTTEQYF. As DNA, the CDR3 is TGCGCCAGCACCGGGAGGGACAGAACGACTGAGCAGTACTTC. Combining the CDR3 with reference TRBV5-1 and TRBJ2-7 gives the whole variable domain KAGVTQTPRYLIKTRGQQVTLSCSPISGHRSVSWYQQTPGQGLQFLFEYFSETQRNKGNFPGRFSGRQFSNSRSEMNVSTLELGDSALYLCASTGRDRTTEQYFGPGTRLTVT.

Regarding this clone: In the same sample, other DNA sequences code for this CDR3. V is TRBV27 and J is TRBJ1-2; D call uncertain. From germline, CDR1 is MNHEY and CDR2 SMNVEV (reference sequence). V was pared by 0 bases and J by 7 bases, with 9 bases between. This CDR3 is 13 amino acids long. The CDR3 DNA sequence: TGTGCCAGCAGTTTATCTAGGTCGGGTGGCTACACCTTC. Translation: CASSLSRSGGYTF.

This chain uses TRBV27 with TRBJ2-2; 7 bases map to TRBD1. V lost 5 bases, J lost 1 base, and 4 bases stayed unmatched. Germline V lookup: CDR1 MNHEY, CDR2 SMNVEV (reference sequence). This CDR3 contains 15 residues. CDR3 residues: CASSLRTGNTGELFF. The CDR3 DNA follows: TGTGCCAGCAGTCTTCGGACAGGGAACACCGGGGAGCTGTTTTTT.

V usage is TRBV14 and J usage is TRBJ1-1, with D tentatively TRBD1 (6 bases). There are 15 residues in the CDR3. V lost 4 bases and J 1 base, leaving 13 bases between the germline ends. Germline V gene sequence: CDR1 SGHDN, CDR2 FVKESK. CDR3 loop: CASSLPGTKNTEAFF. The CDR3 nucleotides are TGTGCCAGCAGCCTCCCCGGGACAAAGAACACTGAAGCTTTCTTT.

The rearrangement links TRBV18 to TRBJ1-5, with unresolved D. CDR1 is KGHSH and CDR2 is LQKENI in the germline V gene. V was cut by 5 bases and J by 4 bases, with 12 bases left in between. This CDR3 has 14 amino acids. The CDR3 nucleotides read TGTGCCAGCTCAACCAATTTGGGGAATCAGCCCCAGCATTTT. This translates into CASSTNLGNQPQHF.

This clone was counted at least ten times. The chain couples TRBV14 to TRBJ2-5, with D unresolved. Trimming removed 5 bases from V and 4 bases from J, with 8 bases in between. The CDR3 covers 12 residues. CDR1 and CDR2 (germline): SGHDN, FVKESK. CDR3 coding DNA: TGTGCCAGCAGCGTCACACGAGAGACCCAGTACTTC. This translates into CASSVTRETQYF.